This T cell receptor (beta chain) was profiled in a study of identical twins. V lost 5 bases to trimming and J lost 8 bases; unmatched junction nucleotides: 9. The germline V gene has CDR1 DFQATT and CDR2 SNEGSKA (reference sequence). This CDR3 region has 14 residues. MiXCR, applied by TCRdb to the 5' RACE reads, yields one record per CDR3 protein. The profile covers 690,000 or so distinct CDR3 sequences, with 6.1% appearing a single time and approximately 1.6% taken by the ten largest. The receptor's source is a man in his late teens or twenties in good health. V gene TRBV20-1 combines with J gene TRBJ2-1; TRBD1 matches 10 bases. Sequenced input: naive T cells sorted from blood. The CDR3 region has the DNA TGCAGTGCTCGCCGGGACAGGGGTTTCGATGAGCAGTTCTTC. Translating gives CSARRDRGFDEQFF.